The table lists the clone carrying this T cell receptor (beta chain) with many counts. The sample's time point: newly diagnosed GD, antithyroid drugs for less than 3 months. Generation of the TCR library employed RNA extracted from PBMCs. This specimen belongs to a study of regulatory T cells in long-lasting Graves disease. Germline V gene sequence: CDR1 LGHDT, CDR2 YNNKEL (reference sequence). CDR3 length: 11 residues. Between the trimmed V and J ends, which lost 2 bases and 7 bases, there was a span of 6 bases. In building TCR beta libraries, iRepertoire HTBI primers were used together with Arm-PCR of CDR3 regions. TCRdb fed the multiplex PCR reads into MiXCR, producing one record per CDR3 protein. The table includes some 350,000 distinct CDR3 sequences, 15% to 20% detected once. This same sample was also part of a study on T cells in Graves' hyperthyroidism and ophthalmopathy. In that study: First-round RT-PCR of the TCR CDR3 relied on the HTBI primer set. Blood samples included most of the expanded thyroid clonotypes exceeding 0.001.

This sequence originates from a woman aged 18-30 years with Graves disease. The sample here was peripheral blood mononuclear cells (PBMCs), taken at new diagnosis, from a patient treated with antithyroid drugs. The chain carries TRBV3-1 and TRBJ2-7, with D unclear. The CDR3 region has the DNA TGTGCCAGCAGCCAATCGATGGAGCAGTACTTC. Translating it yields CASSQSMEQYF.